This entry lists 28 T cell receptor beta chains sequenced from one sample in a study of breast tumors, draining lymph nodes, adjacent tissues. Breast cancer patients provided tissue from their axillary draining lymph nodes. MiXCR, applied by TCRdb to the multiplex PCR reads, yields one record per CDR3 protein. The sample holds over 200,000 distinct CDR3 sequences, roughly a third seen once. Sequenced: axillary lymph node tissue. The receptors were sampled from a female donor with breast cancer. Some clones in this sample may be carry-over from other donors' samples.

This clonotype occurred many times. The chain couples TRBV15 to TRBJ2-2; no definite D call. Germline loops: CDR1 LNHNV, CDR2 YYDKDF (reference sequence). V dropped 0 bases and J dropped 5 bases, with 4 bases sitting between them. The CDR3 extends over 13 amino acids. CDR3 residues: CATSREITGELFF. The CDR3 DNA follows: TGTGCCACCAGCAGAGAAATAACCGGGGAGCTGTTTTTT.

This clonotype was found many times. The V and J genes are TRBV19 and TRBJ2-5, with 9 bases identical to TRBD1. Trimming took 8 bases from V and 5 from J; bases not matched to a gene: 3. The CDR3 is made up of 12 amino acids. The germline CDR1 and CDR2 sequences are LNHDA and SQIVND (reference sequence). The CDR3 DNA follows: TGTGCCAGTTCGGACAGGGGTGAGACCCAGTACTTC. Amino acids: CASSDRGETQYF.

In its sample, this clonotype was seen a few times. V usage is TRBV27 and J usage is TRBJ2-3; D gene unclear. This CDR3 is 13 amino acids long. The V end was cut by 8 bases, the J end by 5 bases, with 14 bases between. The germline V gene has CDR1 MNHEY and CDR2 SMNVEV (reference sequence). CDR3 protein: CASRKWGIDTQYF. For the CDR3, the DNA is TGTGCCAGCCGTAAATGGGGAATAGATACGCAGTATTTT.

This clonotype occurred many times. The gene calls are TRBV7-3 and TRBJ2-5, with 7 bases fitting TRBD2. The CDR3 contains 15 residues. The germline CDR1 and CDR2 sequences are SGHTA and FQGTGA. The J segment lost 2 bases and the V segment lost 2 bases, leaving 5 bases of the junction unmatched. CDR3 nucleotide sequence: TGTGCCAGCAGCTTAGGGCGGGGGAGACAAGAGACCCAGTACTTC. As protein: CASSLGRGRQETQYF.

This chain links TRBV6-5 with TRBJ2-2, with unresolved D. CDR1 and CDR2 from the germline V gene are MNHEY and SVGAGI. CDR3 length: 13 residues. Trimming removed 5 bases from V and 3 bases from J, with 7 bases in between. CDR3 nucleotides: TGTGCCAGCAGTCATTCGGACACCGGGGAGCTGTTTTTT. Translating it yields CASSHSDTGELFF.

This sequence joins TRBV4-3 and TRBJ1-4; 9 positions match TRBD1. J lost 7 bases, V lost 1 base, and 4 bases had no gene match. CDR3 length equals 15 residues. The germline gives CDR1 LGHNA, CDR2 YSLEER. For the CDR3, the DNA is TGCGCCAGCAGCCAAGGGGGGACAGGGAGTGAAAAACTGTTTTTT. Translating it yields CASSQGGTGSEKLFF.

This clonotype was seen only a few times. It may be a read error: a sequence one base away is much more abundant. This rearrangement joins TRBV11-2 to TRBJ2-7, with TRBD1 matching over 8 bases. This CDR3 spans 14 amino acids. Germline V gives CDR1 SGHAT, CDR2 FQNNGV. Trimming at V came to 7 bases and at J to 4 bases, leaving 9 bases not matched to a gene. This CDR3 reads CASTPQGAAYEQYF. The CDR3 region has the DNA TGTGCCAGCACCCCCCAGGGGGCGGCGTACGAGCAGTACTTC.

This clonotype was seen at least ten times. In DNA, the CDR3 is TGTGCCAGTAGTACGTCAAGTGCACCTGGAAACACCATATATTTT. Translated, it gives CASSTSSAPGNTIYF. V is TRBV19 and J is TRBJ1-3, with D hard to call. Germline loops: CDR1 LNHDA, CDR2 SQIVND (reference sequence). Deletions cut 4 bases from V and 2 bases from J, with 12 bases between. The CDR3 extends over 15 amino acids.

This clonotype was seen a handful of times. The J gene is TRBJ2-7, the V gene TRBV28, with D uncertain. Germline loops: CDR1 MDHEN, CDR2 SYDVKM. This CDR3 region has 14 residues. V was shortened by 2 bases and J by 2 bases, with 10 bases between the two germline ends. Written as DNA, the CDR3 is TGTGCCAGCAGTTTAAGACTCCCTCCCTACGAGCAGTACTTC. It encodes CASSLRLPPYEQYF.

This clonotype was counted a single time. Germline and junction disagree at one end, which may indicate a read error. V usage is TRBV12-3 or TRBV12-4 and J usage is TRBJ1-5, with D uncertain. The CDR3 totals 12 residues. The CDR3 spells CASSLSPQPEHF. The CDR3, as DNA: TGTGCCAGCAGTTTATCCCCACAGCCCGAGCATTTT.

Ten or more counts support this clonotype. CDR3 loop: CASTPLAGVETQYF. CDR3 DNA: TGTGCCAGCACCCCCCTAGCGGGAGTAGAGACCCAGTACTTC. This chain links TRBV7-2 with TRBJ2-5, with 10 bases aligning to TRBD2. J was trimmed by 4 bases and V by 7 bases; bases with no gene match: 6. There are 14 residues in the CDR3. Per germline, CDR1 SGHTA and CDR2 FQGNSA.

This chain uses TRBV6-5 with TRBJ1-4; 8 bases match TRBD1. The CDR3 has 16 amino acids. V lost 5 bases, J lost 10 bases, and 15 bases stayed unmatched. CDR1 and CDR2 (germline): MNHEY, SVGAGI. The CDR3 here is CASSHDRGILSGKLFF. CDR3 nucleotides: TGTGCCAGCAGTCACGACAGGGGTATTCTAAGCGGAAAACTGTTTTTT.

At least ten counts were recorded for this clonotype. V gene TRBV20-1 combines with J gene TRBJ2-1; no clear D gene. The ends were cut back, 1 base at V and 8 bases at J, with 9 bases in the middle. This CDR3 contains 12 residues. The germline gives CDR1 DFQATT, CDR2 SNEGSKA (reference sequence). The CDR3 here is CSARGMSYEQFF. The DNA of the CDR3 is TGCAGTGCTAGAGGAATGAGCTATGAGCAGTTCTTC.

Many counts were recorded for this clonotype. The chain couples TRBV4-1 to TRBJ1-2; D may be TRBD1 (5 bases). CDR3 size: 16 residues. The V gene's germline CDR1 is MGHRA and CDR2 YSYEKL. With 4 bases removed from V and 2 bases from J, the gap between germline ends came to 17 bases. CDR3: CASSPDKGRKNYGYTF. For the CDR3, the DNA is TGCGCCAGCAGCCCAGATAAGGGACGCAAAAACTATGGCTACACCTTC.

Here the CDR3 reads CASSVGYGSGSYEQYF. For the CDR3, the DNA is TGTGCCAGCAGCGTAGGGTATGGTAGCGGTTCCTACGAGCAGTACTTC. The V call is TRBV9, the J call TRBJ2-7, with D possibly being TRBD2 (6 bases). Germline V gene sequence: CDR1 SGDLS, CDR2 YYNGEE. Trimming removed 0 bases from V and 1 base from J, with 14 bases in between. The CDR3 runs to 16 residues.

This clonotype was seen many times. J is TRBJ2-7 and V is TRBV12-3 or TRBV12-4; TRBD2 matches 9 bases. This CDR3 comprises 17 residues. Trimming cost V 1 base and J 6 bases; bases outside gene matches: 13. CDR3 nucleotides: TGTGCCAGCAGTTTAGTGGCAGGTCGACTAGCGGAAAGCGAGCAGTACTTC. This sequence encodes CASSLVAGRLAESEQYF.

This clonotype was seen a single time. The chain uses TRBV19 and TRBJ2-2; 13 bases are a match to TRBD2. This CDR3 contains 14 residues. The V gene end was trimmed by 9 bases and the J gene end by 6 bases; junction bases not matched to a gene: 4. Germline loops: CDR1 LNHDA, CDR2 SQIVND (reference sequence). The CDR3: CASRGTSGAGELFF. DNA of the CDR3: TGTGCCAGCAGGGGGACTAGCGGGGCCGGGGAGCTGTTTTTT.

This chain uses TRBV5-1 with TRBJ2-2, with 8 bases identical to TRBD1. The length of the CDR3 is 15 residues. The V gene end was trimmed by 4 bases and the J gene end by 3 bases; junction bases not matched to a gene: 5. The V gene's germline CDR1 is SGHRS and CDR2 YFSETQ. The CDR3 DNA is TGCGCCAGCAGCCCGGGACAGGCCCACACCGGGGAGCTGTTTTTT. It codes for CASSPGQAHTGELFF.

This clonotype has ten or more counts. The chain carries TRBV19 and TRBJ2-7, with 13 bases matching TRBD2. With 6 bases clipped from V and 2 bases from J, the junction kept 4 bases outside the gene matches. Germline V lookup: CDR1 LNHDA, CDR2 SQIVND (reference sequence). The CDR3 consists of 15 residues. DNA for the CDR3: TGTGCCAGTAGCCGGACTAGCGGGGGCACCTACGAGCAGTACTTC. Translating it yields CASSRTSGGTYEQYF.

Remarks on this clonotype: Given a much more abundant clone one base away, this may be a read error. V gene TRBV9 combines with J gene TRBJ1-2, with 8 nucleotides matching TRBD1. Germline V lookup: CDR1 SGDLS, CDR2 YYNGEE. The CDR3 consists of 15 residues. CDR3 sequence: CASSPSGQGVYGSTF. The CDR3 bases are TGTGCCAGCAGCCCCTCCGGACAGGGCGTTTATGGCTCCACCTTC.

This clonotype has only one observation. This CDR3 is missing its conserved last phenylalanine or tryptophan, likely due to a read error. The DNA is left out, because the CDR3 cannot be placed on it with certainty; the CDR3 is given as TCRdb lists it. The chain carries TRBV7-3 and TRBJ2-7; TRBD2 was called by the table and not checked on the DNA. The CDR3 length is 15 residues, termini included. Germline V lookup: CDR1 SGHTA, CDR2 FQGTGA. The CDR3: CASSVGTSGSREQHL.

The rearrangement uses TRBV5-5 and TRBJ1-1; tentatively, D is TRBD1 (6 bases). Trimming removed 3 bases at V and 2 bases at J, with 11 bases between. Germline V CDR1 and CDR2: SGHKS, YYEKEE (reference sequence). The CDR3 has 14 amino acids. The CDR3 nucleotides are TGTGCCAGCAGCTATCCACAGGGAAACACTGAAGCTTTCTTT. Protein sequence: CASSYPQGNTEAFF.

This clonotype has a count of ten or more. The chain couples TRBV25-1 to TRBJ1-2; no firm D call. This CDR3 contains 12 residues. From germline, CDR1 is MGHDK and CDR2 SYGVNS. Trimming cost V 5 bases and J 7 bases, with 11 bases left between them. CDR3 sequence: CASSSGILGYTF. The CDR3 DNA sequence: TGTGCCAGCAGTTCTGGGATCCTTGGCTACACCTTC.

The chain employs TRBV15 and TRBJ1-6; D remains unclear. V dropped 3 bases and J dropped 10 bases, with 13 bases sitting between them. Germline loops: CDR1 LNHNV, CDR2 YYDKDF (reference sequence). CDR3 size: 14 residues. CDR3 protein: CATSSLVADSPLHF. The CDR3 DNA reads as TGTGCCACCAGCAGCTTGGTGGCCGACTCACCCCTCCACTTT.

The CDR3, as DNA: TGTGCCAGCAGCTTAGGGGTAGGGACCAGCGCAGATACGCAGTATTTT. This encodes CASSLGVGTSADTQYF. The V call is TRBV11-3, the J call TRBJ2-3; D is tentatively TRBD1 or TRBD2 (5 bases each). Looked up from germline, CDR1 is SGHNT and CDR2 is YENEEA. V lost 1 base, J lost 4 bases, and 15 bases lay in between. The CDR3 has 16 amino acids.

Only a few counts were recorded for this clonotype. The gene calls are TRBV10-3 and TRBJ1-1, with D tentatively TRBD1 (6 bases). Between the trimmed V and J ends, which lost 2 bases and 4 bases, there was a span of 8 bases. CDR3 size: 13 residues. CDR1 is ENHRY, CDR2 SYGVKD, per germline. CDR3 DNA sequence: TGTGCCATCAGTGAGACAGGGCCCACTGAAGCTTTCTTT. This gives the protein CAISETGPTEAFF.

The chain joins TRBV20-1 to TRBJ2-5; TRBD2 aligns across 8 bases. This CDR3 spans 14 amino acids. The V segment lost 1 base and the J segment 5 bases; nucleotides outside the gene matches: 6. Germline V CDR1 and CDR2: DFQATT, SNEGSKA (reference sequence). Written as DNA, the CDR3 is TGCAGTGCTAGAGCCCCTGGCGGGAGGGAGACCCAGTACTTC. As protein: CSARAPGGRETQYF.

This clonotype was detected ten times or more. This chain joins TRBV30 and TRBJ1-5; no firm D call. This CDR3 has 13 amino acids. Per germline, CDR1 GTSNPN and CDR2 SVGIG (reference sequence). Deletions cut 2 bases from V and 4 bases from J, with 9 bases between. The CDR3 DNA sequence: TGTGCCTGGAGTATCGGTCCGAATCAGCCCCAGCATTTT. Its protein is CAWSIGPNQPQHF.